This T cell receptor beta chain came from a study of blood T cells in healthy people across ages. Study-wide context: Through template switching, about one barcoded beta molecule was captured per two T cells, as measured in model experiments. Broader study findings: Per million T cells, TCR beta diversity dropped about linearly as age rose.

This clonotype occurred a few times. Its antigen is unidentified. Germline V gives CDR1 MNHGY, CDR2 SAAAGT. The CDR3 is 15 amino acids. The germline V and J ends were trimmed by 8 bases and 3 bases, with 20 bases remaining between them. With a J-beta primer mix and a sample-barcoded 5' primer, a second PCR ran 7 to 11 cycles. TCRdb re-analysed the 5' RACE reads in MiXCR, keeping a single row per CDR3 protein. The sample includes about 1.8 million distinct CDR3 sequences, less than 50% of them seen just once. The chain employs TRBV6-8 and TRBJ2-7; D unclear. This TCR came from a middle-aged woman in good health. Sequencing was done on a sample of blood. The CDR3 reads CASPWARLFFYEQYF. CDR3 sequence (DNA): TGTGCCAGCCCCTGGGCGCGGTTGTTTTTCTACGAGCAGTACTTC.